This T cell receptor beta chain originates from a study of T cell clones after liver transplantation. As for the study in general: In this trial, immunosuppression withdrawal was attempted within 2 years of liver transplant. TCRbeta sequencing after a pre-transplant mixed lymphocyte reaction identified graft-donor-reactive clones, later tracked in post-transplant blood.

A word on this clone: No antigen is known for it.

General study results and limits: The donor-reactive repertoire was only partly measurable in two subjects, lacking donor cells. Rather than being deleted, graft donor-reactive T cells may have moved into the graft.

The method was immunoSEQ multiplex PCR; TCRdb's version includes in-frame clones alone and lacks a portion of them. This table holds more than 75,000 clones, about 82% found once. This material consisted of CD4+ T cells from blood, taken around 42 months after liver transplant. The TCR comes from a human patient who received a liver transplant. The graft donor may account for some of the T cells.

CDR3 sequence: CASSLFQLVDEKLFF. The CDR3 DNA is TGTGCCAGCAGCTTATTTCAGCTGGTGGATGAAAAACTGTTTTTT. The V call is TRBV11-2, the J call TRBJ1-4; D is unresolved. The CDR3 is made up of 15 amino acids. V was pared by 2 bases and J by 6 bases, with 13 bases between. Germline lookup yields CDR1 SGHAT and CDR2 FQNNGV.